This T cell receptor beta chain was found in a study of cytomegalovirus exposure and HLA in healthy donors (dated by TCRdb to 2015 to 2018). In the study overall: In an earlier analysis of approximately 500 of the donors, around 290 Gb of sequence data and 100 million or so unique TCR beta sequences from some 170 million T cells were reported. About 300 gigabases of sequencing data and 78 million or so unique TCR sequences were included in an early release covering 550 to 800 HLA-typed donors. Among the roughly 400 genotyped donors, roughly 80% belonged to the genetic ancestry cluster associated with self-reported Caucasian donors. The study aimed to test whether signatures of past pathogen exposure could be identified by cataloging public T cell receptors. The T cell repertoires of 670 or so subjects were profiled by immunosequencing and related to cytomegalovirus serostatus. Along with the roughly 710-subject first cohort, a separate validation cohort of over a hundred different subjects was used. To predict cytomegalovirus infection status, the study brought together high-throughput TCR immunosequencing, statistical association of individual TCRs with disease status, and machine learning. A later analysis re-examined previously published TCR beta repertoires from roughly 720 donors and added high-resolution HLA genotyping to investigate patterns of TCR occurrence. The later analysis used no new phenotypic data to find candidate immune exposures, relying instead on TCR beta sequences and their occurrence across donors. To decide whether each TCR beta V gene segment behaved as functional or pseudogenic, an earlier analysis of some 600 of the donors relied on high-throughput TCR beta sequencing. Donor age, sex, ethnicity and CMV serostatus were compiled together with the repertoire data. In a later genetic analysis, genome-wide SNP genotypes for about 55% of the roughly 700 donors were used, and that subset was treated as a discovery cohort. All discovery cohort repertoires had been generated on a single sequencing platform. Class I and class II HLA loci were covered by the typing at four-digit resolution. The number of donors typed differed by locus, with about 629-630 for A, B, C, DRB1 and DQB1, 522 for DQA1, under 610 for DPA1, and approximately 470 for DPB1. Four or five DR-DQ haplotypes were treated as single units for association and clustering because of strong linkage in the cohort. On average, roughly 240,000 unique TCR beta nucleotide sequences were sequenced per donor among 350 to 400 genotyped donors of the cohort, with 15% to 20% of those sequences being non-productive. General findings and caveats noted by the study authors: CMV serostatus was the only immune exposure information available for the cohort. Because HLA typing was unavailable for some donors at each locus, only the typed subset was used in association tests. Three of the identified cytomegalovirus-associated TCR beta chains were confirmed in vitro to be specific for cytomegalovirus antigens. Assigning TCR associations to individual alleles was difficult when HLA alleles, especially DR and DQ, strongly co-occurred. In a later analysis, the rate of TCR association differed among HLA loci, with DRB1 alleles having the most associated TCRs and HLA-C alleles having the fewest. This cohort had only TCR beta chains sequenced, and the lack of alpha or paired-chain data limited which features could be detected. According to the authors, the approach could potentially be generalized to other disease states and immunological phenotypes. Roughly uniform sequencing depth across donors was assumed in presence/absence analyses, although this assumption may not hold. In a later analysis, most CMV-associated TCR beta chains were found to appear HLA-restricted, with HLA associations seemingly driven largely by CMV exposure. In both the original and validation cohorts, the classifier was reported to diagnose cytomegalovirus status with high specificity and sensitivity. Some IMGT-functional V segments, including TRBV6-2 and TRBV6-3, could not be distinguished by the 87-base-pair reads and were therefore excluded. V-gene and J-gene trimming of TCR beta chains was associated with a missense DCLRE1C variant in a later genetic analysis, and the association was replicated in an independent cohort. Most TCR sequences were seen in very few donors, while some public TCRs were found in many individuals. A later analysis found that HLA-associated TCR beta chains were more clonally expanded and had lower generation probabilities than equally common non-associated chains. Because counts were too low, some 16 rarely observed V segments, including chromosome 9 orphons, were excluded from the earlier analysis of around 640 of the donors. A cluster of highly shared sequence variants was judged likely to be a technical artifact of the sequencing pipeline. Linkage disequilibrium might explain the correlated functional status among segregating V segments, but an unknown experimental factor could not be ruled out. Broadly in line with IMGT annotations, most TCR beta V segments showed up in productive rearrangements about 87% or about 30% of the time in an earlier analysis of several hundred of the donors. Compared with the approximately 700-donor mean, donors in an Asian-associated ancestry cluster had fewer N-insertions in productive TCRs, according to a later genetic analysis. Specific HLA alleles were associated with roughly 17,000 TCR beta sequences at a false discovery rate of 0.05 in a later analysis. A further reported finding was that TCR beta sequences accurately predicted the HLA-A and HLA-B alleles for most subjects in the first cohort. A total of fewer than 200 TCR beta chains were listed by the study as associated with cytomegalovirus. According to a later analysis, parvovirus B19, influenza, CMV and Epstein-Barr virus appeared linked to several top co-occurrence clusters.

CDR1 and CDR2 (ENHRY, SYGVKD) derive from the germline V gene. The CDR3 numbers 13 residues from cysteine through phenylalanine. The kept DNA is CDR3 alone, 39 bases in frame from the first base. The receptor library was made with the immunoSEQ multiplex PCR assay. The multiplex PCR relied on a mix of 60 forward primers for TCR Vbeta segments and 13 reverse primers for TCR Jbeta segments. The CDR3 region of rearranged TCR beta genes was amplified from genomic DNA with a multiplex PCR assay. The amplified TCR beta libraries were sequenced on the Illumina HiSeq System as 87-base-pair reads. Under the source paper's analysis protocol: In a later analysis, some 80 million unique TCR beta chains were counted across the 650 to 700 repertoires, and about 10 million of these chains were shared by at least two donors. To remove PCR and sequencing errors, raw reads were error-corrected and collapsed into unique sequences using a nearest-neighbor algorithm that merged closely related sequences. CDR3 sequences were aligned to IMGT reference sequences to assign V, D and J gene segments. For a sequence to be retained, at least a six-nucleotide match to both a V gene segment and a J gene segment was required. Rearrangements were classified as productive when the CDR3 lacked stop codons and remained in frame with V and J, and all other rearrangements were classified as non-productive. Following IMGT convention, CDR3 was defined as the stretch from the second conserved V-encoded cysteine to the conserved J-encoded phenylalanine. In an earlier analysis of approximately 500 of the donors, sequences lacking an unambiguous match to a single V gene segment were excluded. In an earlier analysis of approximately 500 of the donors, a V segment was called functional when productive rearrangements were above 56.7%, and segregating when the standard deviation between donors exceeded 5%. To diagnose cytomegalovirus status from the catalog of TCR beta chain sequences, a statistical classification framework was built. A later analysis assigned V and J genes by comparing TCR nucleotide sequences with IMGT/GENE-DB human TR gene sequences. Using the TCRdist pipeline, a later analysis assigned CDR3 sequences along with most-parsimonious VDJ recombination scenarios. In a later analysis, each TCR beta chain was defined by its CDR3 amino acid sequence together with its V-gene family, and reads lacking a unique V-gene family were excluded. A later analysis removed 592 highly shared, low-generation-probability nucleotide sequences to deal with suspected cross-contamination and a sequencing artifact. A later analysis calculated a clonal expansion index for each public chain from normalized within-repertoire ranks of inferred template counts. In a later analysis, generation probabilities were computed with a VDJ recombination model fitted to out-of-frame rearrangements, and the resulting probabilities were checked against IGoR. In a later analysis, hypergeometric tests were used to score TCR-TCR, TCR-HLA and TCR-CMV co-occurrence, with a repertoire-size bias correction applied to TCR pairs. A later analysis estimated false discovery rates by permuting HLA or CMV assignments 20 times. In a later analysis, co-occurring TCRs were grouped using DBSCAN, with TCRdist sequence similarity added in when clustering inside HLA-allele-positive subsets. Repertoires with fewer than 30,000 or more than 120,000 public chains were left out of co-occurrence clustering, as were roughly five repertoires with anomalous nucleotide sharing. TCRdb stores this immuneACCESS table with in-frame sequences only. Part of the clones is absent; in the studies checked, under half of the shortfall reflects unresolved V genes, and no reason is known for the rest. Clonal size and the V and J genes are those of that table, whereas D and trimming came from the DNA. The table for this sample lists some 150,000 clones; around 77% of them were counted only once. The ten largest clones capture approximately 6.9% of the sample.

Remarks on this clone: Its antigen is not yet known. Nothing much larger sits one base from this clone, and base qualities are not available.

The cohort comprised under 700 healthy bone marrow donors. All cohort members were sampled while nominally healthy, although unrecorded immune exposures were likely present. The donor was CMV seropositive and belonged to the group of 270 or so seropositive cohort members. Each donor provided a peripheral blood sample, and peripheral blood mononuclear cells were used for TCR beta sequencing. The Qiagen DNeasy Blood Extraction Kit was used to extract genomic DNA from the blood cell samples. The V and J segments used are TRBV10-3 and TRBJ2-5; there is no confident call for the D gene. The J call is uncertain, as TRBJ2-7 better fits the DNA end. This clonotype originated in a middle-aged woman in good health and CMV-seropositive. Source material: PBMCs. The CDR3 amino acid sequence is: CAIRGPGDYEQYF. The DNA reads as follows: TGTGCCATCAGAGGTCCAGGCGACTACGAGCAGTACTTC.